This is a list of T cell receptor beta chains from one sample in a study of Ad26.COV2.S vaccination and SARS-CoV-2 variants. Some clones are missing from TCRdb's copy, which holds only in-frame ones; the method was immunoSEQ multiplex PCR. The sample records roughly 460,000 clones, nearly 90% being singletons. The material was peripheral blood, obtained in a trial of Ad26.COV2.S vaccine versus placebo. These receptors came from a person between 18 and 60 years old who received the Ad26.COV2.S COVID-19 vaccine or a placebo. Each CDR3 is given with its conserved first and last residue. The order of the fields is J gene, V gene, CDR3 protein.

j_gene: TRBJ2-1; v_gene: TRBV3-1/TRBV3-2; CDR3aa: CASSKALAGGLPMFF
j_gene: TRBJ1-1; v_gene: TRBV2; CDR3aa: CATHLQGNTEAFF
j_gene: TRBJ2-7; v_gene: TRBV6-5; CDR3aa: CASRASGSFAEQYF
j_gene: TRBJ1-5; v_gene: TRBV30; CDR3aa: CAWSVPGRINQPQHF
j_gene: TRBJ2-4; v_gene: TRBV6-5; CDR3aa: CASSYGAAGLGIQYF
j_gene: TRBJ1-1; v_gene: TRBV3-1/TRBV3-2; CDR3aa: CASSLTTDQAFF
j_gene: TRBJ2-7; v_gene: TRBV7-2; CDR3aa: CASSQRPPTAHYEQYF
j_gene: TRBJ1-6; v_gene: TRBV5-6; CDR3aa: CASSPKRGLGNSPLHF
j_gene: TRBJ1-2; v_gene: TRBV25-1; CDR3aa: CASSEPYPIKQGDDGYTF
j_gene: TRBJ1-3; v_gene: TRBV4-1; CDR3aa: CASSQAQVLGGNTIYF
j_gene: TRBJ1-6; v_gene: TRBV4-3; CDR3aa: CASSQEYSVLSPLHF
j_gene: TRBJ1-4; v_gene: TRBV7-9; CDR3aa: CASSRQETNEKLFF
j_gene: TRBJ2-1; v_gene: TRBV5-1; CDR3aa: CASSLWAGRGYNEQFF
j_gene: TRBJ1-1; v_gene: TRBV4-2; CDR3aa: CASSQDGTANTEAFF
j_gene: TRBJ2-3; v_gene: TRBV18; CDR3aa: CASSPGTGMDTQYF
j_gene: TRBJ1-3; v_gene: TRBV7-2; CDR3aa: CASSPLVGSGNTIYF
j_gene: TRBJ2-2; v_gene: TRBV6-5; CDR3aa: CASRRSVRGTGELFF
j_gene: TRBJ1-2; v_gene: TRBV11-2; CDR3aa: CASRSAGLDGYTF
j_gene: TRBJ2-2; v_gene: TRBV2; CDR3aa: CASSDWQGEKAGELFF
j_gene: TRBJ2-7; v_gene: TRBV6-6; CDR3aa: CASSPMWGGQGSYEQYF
j_gene: TRBJ1-1; v_gene: TRBV10-1; CDR3aa: CASSPTGADTEAFF
j_gene: TRBJ2-7; v_gene: TRBV18; CDR3aa: CASSPPNGNRDEQYF
j_gene: TRBJ1-5; v_gene: TRBV3-1/TRBV3-2; CDR3aa: CASSQRGGQPQHF
j_gene: TRBJ2-4; v_gene: TRBV19; CDR3aa: CASRGQDRTAYLAKNIQYF
j_gene: TRBJ2-7; v_gene: TRBV27; CDR3aa: CASSFTSSYEQYF
j_gene: TRBJ2-1; v_gene: TRBV30; CDR3aa: CAWIQGLAYNEQFF
j_gene: TRBJ2-3; v_gene: TRBV28; CDR3aa: CASSTYTDTQYF
j_gene: TRBJ2-5; v_gene: TRBV4-1; CDR3aa: CASSHPDSQETQYF
j_gene: TRBJ2-2; v_gene: TRBV6-5; CDR3aa: CASQQGAAGELFF
j_gene: TRBJ1-4; v_gene: TRBV18; CDR3aa: CASSASTNEKLFF
j_gene: TRBJ2-1; v_gene: TRBV14; CDR3aa: CASSQEMVAGGHEQFF
j_gene: TRBJ2-5; v_gene: TRBV18; CDR3aa: CASSPEQETQYF
j_gene: TRBJ1-2; v_gene: TRBV10-3; CDR3aa: CAISDMVGYTF
j_gene: TRBJ1-2; v_gene: TRBV7-9; CDR3aa: CASSASGTGDGYTF
j_gene: TRBJ2-2; v_gene: TRBV18; CDR3aa: CASSPSARGRTGELFF
j_gene: TRBJ2-3; v_gene: TRBV14; CDR3aa: CASSLLAGEPVGTQYF
j_gene: TRBJ2-7; v_gene: TRBV11-2; CDR3aa: CASSLDATRIYEQYF
j_gene: TRBJ1-6; v_gene: TRBV18; CDR3aa: CASSDYNSPLHF
j_gene: TRBJ2-3; v_gene: TRBV2; CDR3aa: CASLQLIGTDTQYF
j_gene: TRBJ1-3; v_gene: TRBV5-1; CDR3aa: CASSTGSPNTIYF
j_gene: TRBJ2-3; v_gene: TRBV28; CDR3aa: CASRGAGTDTQYF
j_gene: TRBJ2-7; v_gene: TRBV3-1/TRBV3-2; CDR3aa: CASSQGRISEQYF
j_gene: TRBJ2-2; v_gene: TRBV7-3; CDR3aa: CASSYRGGGELFF
j_gene: TRBJ1-5; v_gene: TRBV18; CDR3aa: CASSPGQGGVTDQPQHF
j_gene: TRBJ2-2; v_gene: TRBV5-4; CDR3aa: CASSLGQGGTGELFF